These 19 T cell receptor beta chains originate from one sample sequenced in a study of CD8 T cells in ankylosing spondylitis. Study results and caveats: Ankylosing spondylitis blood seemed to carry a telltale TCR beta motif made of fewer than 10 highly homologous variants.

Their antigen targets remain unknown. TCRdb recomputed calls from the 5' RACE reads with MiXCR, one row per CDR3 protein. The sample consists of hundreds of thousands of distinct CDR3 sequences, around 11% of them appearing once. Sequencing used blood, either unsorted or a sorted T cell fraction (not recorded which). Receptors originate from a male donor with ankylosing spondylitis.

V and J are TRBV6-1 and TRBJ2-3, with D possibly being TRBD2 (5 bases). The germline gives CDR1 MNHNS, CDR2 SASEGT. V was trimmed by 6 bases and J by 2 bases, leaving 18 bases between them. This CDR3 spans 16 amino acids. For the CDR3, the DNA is TGTGCCAGCAGAAGACTTTCGGACTCCCACACAGATACGCAGTATTTT. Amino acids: CASRRLSDSHTDTQYF.

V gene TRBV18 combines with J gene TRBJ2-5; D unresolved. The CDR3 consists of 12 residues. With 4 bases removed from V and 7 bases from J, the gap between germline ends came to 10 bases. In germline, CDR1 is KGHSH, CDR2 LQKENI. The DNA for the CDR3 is TGTGCCAGCTCACTTCCCGAGCGGACCCAGTACTTC. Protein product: CASSLPERTQYF.

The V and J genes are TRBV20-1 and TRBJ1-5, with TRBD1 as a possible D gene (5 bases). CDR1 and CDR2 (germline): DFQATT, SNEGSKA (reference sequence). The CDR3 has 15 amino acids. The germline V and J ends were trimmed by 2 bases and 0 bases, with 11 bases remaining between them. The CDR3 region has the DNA TGCAGTGCTAGACAACAGGAGCTTAGCAATCAGCCCCAGCATTTT. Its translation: CSARQQELSNQPQHF.

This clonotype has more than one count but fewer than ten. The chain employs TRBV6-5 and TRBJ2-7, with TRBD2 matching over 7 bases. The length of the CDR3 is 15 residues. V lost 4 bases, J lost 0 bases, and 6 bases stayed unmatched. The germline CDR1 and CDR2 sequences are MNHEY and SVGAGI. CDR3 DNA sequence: TGTGCCAGCAGTTCCGGGAGCGGGGTCTCCTACGAGCAGTACTTC. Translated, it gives CASSSGSGVSYEQYF.

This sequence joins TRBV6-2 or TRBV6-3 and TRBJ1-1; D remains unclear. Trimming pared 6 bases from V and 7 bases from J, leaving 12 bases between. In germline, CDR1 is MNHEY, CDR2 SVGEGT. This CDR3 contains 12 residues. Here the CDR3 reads CASRDYLYEAFF. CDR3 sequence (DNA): TGTGCCAGCAGGGACTACCTATATGAAGCTTTCTTT.

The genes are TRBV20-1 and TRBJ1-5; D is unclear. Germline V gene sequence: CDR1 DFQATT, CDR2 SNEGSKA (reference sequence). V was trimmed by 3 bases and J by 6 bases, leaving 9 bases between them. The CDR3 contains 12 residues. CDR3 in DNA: TGCAGTGCTAGCGAAGGGAGTCAGCCCCAGCATTTT. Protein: CSASEGSQPQHF.

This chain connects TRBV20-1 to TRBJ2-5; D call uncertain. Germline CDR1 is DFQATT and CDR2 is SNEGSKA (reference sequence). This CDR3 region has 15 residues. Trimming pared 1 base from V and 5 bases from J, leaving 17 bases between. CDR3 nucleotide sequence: TGCAGTGCTAGAGGGGATCCTTTAGTGGGGGAGACCCAGTACTTC. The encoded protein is CSARGDPLVGETQYF.

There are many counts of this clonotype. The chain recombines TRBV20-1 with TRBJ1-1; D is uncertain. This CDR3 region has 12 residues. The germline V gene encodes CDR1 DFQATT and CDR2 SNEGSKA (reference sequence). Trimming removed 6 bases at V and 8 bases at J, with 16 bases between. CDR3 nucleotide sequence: TGCAGTGCCCTACGGGTCTTACAGGAAGCTTTCTTT. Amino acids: CSALRVLQEAFF.

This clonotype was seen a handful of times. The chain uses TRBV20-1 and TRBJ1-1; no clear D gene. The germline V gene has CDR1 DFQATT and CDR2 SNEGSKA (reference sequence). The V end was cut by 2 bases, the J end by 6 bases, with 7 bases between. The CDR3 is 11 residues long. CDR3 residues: CSARKAPEAFF. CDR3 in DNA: TGCAGTGCTAGAAAGGCCCCTGAAGCTTTCTTT.

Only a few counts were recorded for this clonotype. The CDR3 region is CASSLSVAYEQYF. In DNA, the CDR3 is TGTGCCAGCAGCTTGAGCGTGGCCTACGAGCAGTACTTC. The chain has TRBV7-8 and TRBJ2-7; D unresolved. Trimming took 3 bases from V and 2 from J, leaving 8 bases between them. The CDR3 contains 13 residues. CDR1 and CDR2 from the germline V gene are SGHVS and FQNEAQ.

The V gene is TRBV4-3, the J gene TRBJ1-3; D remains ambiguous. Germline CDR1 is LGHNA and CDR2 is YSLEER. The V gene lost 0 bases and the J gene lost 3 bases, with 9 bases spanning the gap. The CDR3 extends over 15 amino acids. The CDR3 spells CASSQEGGVGNTIYF. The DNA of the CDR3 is TGCGCCAGCAGCCAAGAGGGTGGTGTTGGAAACACCATATATTTT.

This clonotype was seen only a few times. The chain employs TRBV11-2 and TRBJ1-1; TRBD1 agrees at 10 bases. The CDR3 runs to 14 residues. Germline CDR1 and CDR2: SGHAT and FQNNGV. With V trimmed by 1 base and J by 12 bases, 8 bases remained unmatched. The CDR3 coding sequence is TGTGCCAGCAGCTTAGGGGGACAGGGGATAACAACTTTCTTT. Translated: CASSLGGQGITTFF.

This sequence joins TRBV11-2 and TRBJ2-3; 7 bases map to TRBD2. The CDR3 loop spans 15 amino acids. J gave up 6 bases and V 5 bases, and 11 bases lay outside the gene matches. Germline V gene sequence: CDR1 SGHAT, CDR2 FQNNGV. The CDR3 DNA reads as TGTGCCAGCAGCCTTCAATGGGAGGGCCACGATACGCAGTATTTT. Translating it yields CASSLQWEGHDTQYF.

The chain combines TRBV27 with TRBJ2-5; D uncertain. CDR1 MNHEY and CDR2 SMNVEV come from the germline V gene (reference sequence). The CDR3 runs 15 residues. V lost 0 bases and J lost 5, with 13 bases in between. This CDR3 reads CASSLSVGFRETQYF. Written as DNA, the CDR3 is TGTGCCAGCAGTTTATCGGTGGGCTTTCGGGAGACCCAGTACTTC.

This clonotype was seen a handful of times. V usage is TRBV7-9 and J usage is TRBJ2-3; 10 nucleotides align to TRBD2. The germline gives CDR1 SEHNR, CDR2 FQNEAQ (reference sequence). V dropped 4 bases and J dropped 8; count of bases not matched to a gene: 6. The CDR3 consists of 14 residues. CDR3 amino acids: CASSSGTSAGTQYF. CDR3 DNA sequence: TGTGCCAGCAGCTCGGGGACTAGCGCGGGTACGCAGTATTTT.

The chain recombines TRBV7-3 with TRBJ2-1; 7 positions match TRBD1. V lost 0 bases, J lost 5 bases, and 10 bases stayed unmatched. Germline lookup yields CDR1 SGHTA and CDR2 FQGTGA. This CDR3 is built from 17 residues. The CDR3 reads CASSLTFDRASDNEQFF. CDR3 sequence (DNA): TGTGCCAGCAGCTTAACCTTTGACAGGGCGAGCGACAATGAGCAGTTCTTC.

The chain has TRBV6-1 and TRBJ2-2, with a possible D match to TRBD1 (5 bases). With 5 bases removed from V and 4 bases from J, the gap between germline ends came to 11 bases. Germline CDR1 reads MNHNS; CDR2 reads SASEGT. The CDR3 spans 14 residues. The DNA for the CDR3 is TGTGCCAGCAGTAGAAGGGGTGTCACCGGGGAGCTGTTTTTT. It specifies CASSRRGVTGELFF.

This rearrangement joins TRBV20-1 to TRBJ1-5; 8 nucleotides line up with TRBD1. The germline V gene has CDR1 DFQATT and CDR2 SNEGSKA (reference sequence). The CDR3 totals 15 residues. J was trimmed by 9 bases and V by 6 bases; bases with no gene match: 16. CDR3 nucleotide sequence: TGCAGTGCGTCCGGGGGGGCAGGGGGCTGGGCGCCCCAGCATTTT. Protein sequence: CSASGGAGGWAPQHF.

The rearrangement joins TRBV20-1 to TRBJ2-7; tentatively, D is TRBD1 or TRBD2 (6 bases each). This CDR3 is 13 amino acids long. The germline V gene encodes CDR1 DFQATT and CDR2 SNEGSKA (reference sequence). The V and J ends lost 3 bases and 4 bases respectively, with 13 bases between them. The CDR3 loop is CSASRGDPYEQYF. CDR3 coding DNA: TGCAGTGCTAGTAGGGGGGATCCGTACGAGCAGTACTTC.